This passage covers 28 T cell receptor beta chains from one sample sequenced in a study of cytomegalovirus exposure and HLA in healthy donors. Primers included in the PCR were 60 Vbeta and 13 Jbeta primers. TCRdb's copy holds only in-frame clones and misses some; the assay was immunoSEQ multiplex PCR. The sample shows 150,000 or so clones, just under 85% of them seen only once. The sequencing sample was made of PBMCs. The receptors originated from a woman aged 40-49 years in good health and CMV-seronegative.

The V gene is TRBV4-2, the J gene TRBJ2-5, with 14 bases lining up with TRBD2. J gave up 5 bases and V 4 bases, and 12 bases lay outside the gene matches. The germline gives CDR1 LGHNA, CDR2 YNFKEQ. CDR3 length: 18 residues. This CDR3 reads CASSPNPTSGRARETQYF. CDR3 coding DNA: TGTGCCAGCAGCCCCAACCCGACTAGCGGGAGGGCCCGGGAGACCCAGTACTTC.

This clone was seen only once. The CDR3 DNA is TGTGCCAGCAGTTTATTTCCGACAGGACAGTACTTC. Its protein product is CASSLFPTGQYF. This rearrangement joins TRBV27 to TRBJ2-4; perhaps TRBD1 as D (6 bases). Trimming removed 1 base from V and 13 bases from J, with 11 bases in between. Germline CDR1 MNHEY, CDR2 SMNVEV (reference sequence). The CDR3 is made up of 12 amino acids.

This clone was found a few times. This chain uses TRBV7-3 with TRBJ1-3, with a weak D call TRBD1 (6 bases). Trimming shortened V by 4 bases and J by 4 bases, and 17 bases separated the two germline ends. The length of the CDR3 is 16 residues. CDR1 SGHTA and CDR2 FQGTGA come from the germline V gene. CDR3 region: CASSSKGAGAGNTIYF. As DNA, the CDR3 is TGTGCCAGCAGCTCCAAAGGGGCGGGGGCCGGAAACACCATATATTTT.

In its sample, this clone was seen a few times. The genes are TRBV30 and TRBJ2-5; a weak D match, TRBD2 (6 bases). The CDR3 spans 14 residues. CDR1 is GTSNPN, CDR2 SVGIG, per germline (reference sequence). V lost 3 bases and J lost 1, with 12 bases in between. The CDR3 nucleotides are TGTGCCTGGAGGAGGCGGGACTCCCAAGAGACCCAGTACTTC. Protein sequence: CAWRRRDSQETQYF.

Concerning this clone: The junction departs from germline at one end; a sequencing error may be responsible. The chain uses TRBV27 and TRBJ2-1, with 8 bases matching TRBD1. This CDR3 is 13 amino acids long. In germline, CDR1 is MNHEY, CDR2 SMNVEV (reference sequence). The CDR3 DNA is TGTGCCGGCAGTAACCCGGACAGGGCGCCGCAGTTCTTC. The encoded protein is CAGSNPDRAPQFF.

This chain links TRBV7-2 with TRBJ2-1; 12 nucleotides line up with TRBD2. This CDR3 region has 15 residues. CDR1 is SGHTA and CDR2 is FQGNSA in the germline V gene. V shed 5 bases, J shed 7 bases, and the junction held 6 bases outside the gene matches. The CDR3 DNA is TGTGCCAGCAGCCTGACTAGCGGGGGCCAAAATGAGCAGTTCTTC. Protein: CASSLTSGGQNEQFF.

This CDR3 is CASSFVRGYEQYF. The DNA of the CDR3 is TGTGCCAGCAGCTTTGTTAGGGGCTACGAGCAGTACTTC. The V call is TRBV7-2, the J call TRBJ2-7, with D tentatively TRBD1 (5 bases). The germline CDR1 and CDR2 sequences are SGHTA and FQGNSA. CDR3 size: 13 residues. V lost 3 bases and J lost 3, with 9 bases in between.

The chain is built from TRBV5-1 and TRBJ2-7; 14 bases match TRBD2. The DNA end lines up better with TRBJ2-5; the J call may be wrong. From germline, CDR1 is SGHRS and CDR2 YFSETQ. The CDR3 extends over 18 amino acids. The CDR3 nucleotides are TGCGCCAGCAGCTTGTTGGGGACTAGCGGGAGTGGTGGAGAGACCCAGTACTTC. The encoded protein is CASSLLGTSGSGGETQYF.

Comments on this clone: Mismatch with germline at one junction end may stem from a read error. The chain links TRBV7-9 to TRBJ1-4; perhaps TRBD1 as D (6 bases). The germline CDR1 and CDR2 sequences are SEHNR and FQNEAQ (reference sequence). CDR3 size: 13 residues. DNA for the CDR3: TGTTCCAGCAGCCGCGGACAGAGTGAAAAACTGTTTTTT. The encoded protein is CSSSRGQSEKLFF. Together with reference TRBV7-9 and TRBJ1-4, the CDR3 gives the full variable domain: DTGVSQNPRHKITKRGQNVTFRCDPISEHNRLYWYRQTLGQGPEFLTYFQNEAQLEKSRLLSDRFSAERPKGSFSTLEIQRTEQGDSAMYLCSSSRGQSEKLFFGSGTQLSVL.

J is TRBJ2-7 and V is TRBV9, with D tentatively TRBD2 (6 bases). Trimming took 0 bases from V and 6 from J, leaving 13 bases between them. CDR3 length: 14 amino acids. Germline V CDR1 and CDR2: SGDLS, YYNGEE. CDR3 DNA: TGTGCCAGCAGCGTAGTGGCGGGAACGGGCGAGCAGTACTTC. Amino acids: CASSVVAGTGEQYF.

Here the CDR3 reads CASSLQPRAQNTEAFF. The DNA of the CDR3 is TGTGCCAGCAGCTTACAGCCCCGAGCGCAGAACACTGAAGCTTTCTTT. The chain couples TRBV7-3 to TRBJ1-1; D remains unclear. The CDR3 length is 16 residues. Trimming left V 2 bases short and J 1 base short, with 14 bases between. CDR1 and CDR2 (germline): SGHTA, FQGTGA.

The chain couples TRBV10-3 to TRBJ2-5, with D hard to call. The CDR3 sequence is 15 residues long. Germline V gene lookup returns CDR1 ENHRY and CDR2 SYGVKD. V was cut by 7 bases and J by 3 bases, with 18 bases left in between. The CDR3 bases are TGTGCCATCAAGGAGCAAAAGGCGTCCGAAGAGACCCAGTACTTC. This codes for CAIKEQKASEETQYF.

The rearrangement links TRBV2 to TRBJ1-5; D unclear. This CDR3 has 14 residues. Germline V gene data show CDR1 as SNHLY and CDR2 as FYNNEI. The V gene lost 1 base and the J gene lost 7 bases, with 11 bases spanning the gap. CDR3 amino acids: CASSEEQSGQPQHF. The CDR3 nucleotides are TGTGCCAGCAGTGAAGAACAGAGCGGCCAGCCCCAGCATTTT.

The J gene is TRBJ2-1, the V gene TRBV25-1; TRBD2 matches at 12 bases. The CDR3 sequence is 16 residues long. V trimming: 4 bases; J trimming: 4 bases; junction bases outside the gene matches: 5. The V gene's germline CDR1 is MGHDK and CDR2 SYGVNS. DNA for the CDR3: TGTGCCAGCAGTGCTAGCGGGAGGGCCGTATACAATGAGCAGTTCTTC. Encoded protein: CASSASGRAVYNEQFF.

The sample holds a few counts of this clone. V and J are TRBV10-1 and TRBJ2-1, with 11 positions matching TRBD2. Per germline, CDR1 WNHNN and CDR2 SYGVQD (reference sequence). V dropped 4 bases and J dropped 7; count of bases not matched to a gene: 9. The CDR3 extends over 16 amino acids. The CDR3 protein is CASSAITSGRTNEQFF. The CDR3 DNA sequence: TGCGCCAGCAGTGCGATCACTAGCGGGAGAACGAATGAGCAGTTCTTC.

The chain combines TRBV2 with TRBJ2-2; D might be TRBD2 (6 bases). The length of the CDR3 is 14 residues. Trimming left V 6 bases short and J 4 bases short, with 12 bases between. The germline V gene encodes CDR1 SNHLY and CDR2 FYNNEI. Here the CDR3 DNA reads TGTGCCAGCAGAACCGGGGGACCCACCGGGGAGCTGTTTTTT. The encoded protein is CASRTGGPTGELFF.

The chain links TRBV13 to TRBJ2-1; a possible D gene is TRBD2 (6 bases). CDR3 length: 16 amino acids. CDR1 is PRHDT, CDR2 FYEKMQ, per germline (reference sequence). V lost 0 bases and J lost 6, with 15 bases in between. CDR3 sequence: CASSLGMEGTSNEQFF. CDR3 in DNA: TGTGCCAGCAGCTTAGGTATGGAGGGAACCAGCAATGAGCAGTTCTTC. The full variable domain, in which reference TRBV13 and TRBJ2-1 provide the parts outside the CDR3, is AAGVIQSPRHLIKEKRETATLKCYPIPRHDTVYWYQQGPGQDPQFLISFYEKMQSDKGSIPDRFSAQQFSDYHSELNMSSLELGDSALYFCASSLGMEGTSNEQFFGPGTRLTVL.

The chain couples TRBV7-3 to TRBJ2-7; D perhaps matches TRBD2 (6 bases). V was pared by 2 bases and J by 0 bases, with 14 bases between. The CDR3 has 16 residues. Germline V lookup: CDR1 SGHTA, CDR2 FQGTGA. DNA of the CDR3: TGTGCCAGCAGCTTATCCCCTACGACTAGCTCCTACGAGCAGTACTTC. It translates to CASSLSPTTSSYEQYF.

The V call is TRBV4-1, the J call TRBJ2-7, with D hard to call. Germline CDR1 is MGHRA and CDR2 is YSYEKL. V lost 3 bases and J 6 bases, leaving 12 bases between the germline ends. There are 13 residues in the CDR3. The CDR3: CASSHLLPGEQYF. As DNA, the CDR3 is TGCGCCAGCAGCCACCTCCTACCTGGCGAGCAGTACTTC.

J is TRBJ1-5 and V is TRBV5-1, with 9 bases identical to TRBD1. The CDR3 is made up of 14 amino acids. J lost 5 bases, V lost 4 bases, and 4 bases had no gene match. Germline V CDR1 and CDR2: SGHRS, YFSETQ. CDR3 residues: CASSLTGGDQPQHF. The CDR3 DNA follows: TGCGCCAGCAGCCTGACAGGGGGAGATCAGCCCCAGCATTTT.

The chain uses TRBV29-1 and TRBJ2-3; D may be TRBD2 (5 bases). Trimming left V 7 bases short and J 15 bases short, with 11 bases between. From germline, CDR1 is SQVTM and CDR2 ANQGSEA. The CDR3 has 8 residues. Here the CDR3 reads CSGTGLYF. CDR3 DNA: TGCAGCGGGACCGGACTCTATTTT.

The chain carries TRBV6-1 and TRBJ1-1; TRBD1 matches 8 bases. The germline gives CDR1 MNHNS, CDR2 SASEGT. CDR3 length equals 17 residues. V shed 7 bases and J 9 bases; nucleotides not matched to a gene: 22. Written as DNA, the CDR3 is TGTGCCAGCAATGACCCAACGTCCGGACAGGGATTTTGGAAAGCTTTCTTT. Amino acid sequence: CASNDPTSGQGFWKAFF.

The chain employs TRBV7-9 and TRBJ2-3; perhaps TRBD2 as D (5 bases). The CDR3 runs 15 residues. The V and J ends lost 1 base and 3 bases respectively, with 11 bases between them. Germline V gene data show CDR1 as SEHNR and CDR2 as FQNEAQ (reference sequence). This chain's CDR3 is CASSLGLALTDTQYF. The CDR3, as DNA: TGTGCCAGCAGCTTAGGATTAGCGCTAACAGATACGCAGTATTTT.

The chain couples TRBV6-4 to TRBJ2-3; a possible D gene is TRBD2 (5 bases). The V and J ends lost 5 bases and 1 base respectively, with 13 bases between them. The CDR3 consists of 15 residues. The V gene's germline CDR1 is MRHNA and CDR2 SNTAGT. The CDR3 nucleotides are TGTGCCAGCAGTATTGAAGGGAGAGGCACAGATACGCAGTATTTT. Its protein is CASSIEGRGTDTQYF.

V usage is TRBV10-3 and J usage is TRBJ1-2; TRBD1 matches at 8 bases. CDR3 length: 13 amino acids. Trimming took 10 bases from V and 5 from J; bases not matched to a gene: 9. The germline V gene has CDR1 ENHRY and CDR2 SYGVKD. This CDR3 reads CANNRGAGYGYTF. CDR3 bases: TGTGCCAACAACAGGGGGGCTGGATATGGCTACACCTTC.

The chain combines TRBV6-1 with TRBJ2-5; D is uncertain. The J call could be wrong; TRBJ2-7 is a better fit for the DNA end. CDR3 length equals 16 residues. Looked up from germline, CDR1 is MNHNS and CDR2 is SASEGT. For the CDR3, the DNA is TGTGCCAGCAGTGCCATCGGAGCGACCCCAGTCAGCGAGCAGTACTTC. Its protein product is CASSAIGATPVSEQYF.

The genes are TRBV27 and TRBJ2-7; 15 bases are shared with TRBD2. The germline V gene has CDR1 MNHEY and CDR2 SMNVEV (reference sequence). V lost 0 bases, J lost 3 bases, and 12 bases stayed unmatched. The CDR3 contains 20 residues. The chain's CDR3 is CASSLSGRPGLAGGSYEQYF. The CDR3 DNA reads TGTGCCAGCAGTTTATCTGGCAGGCCGGGACTAGCGGGAGGAAGCTACGAGCAGTACTTC.

This chain links TRBV10-1 with TRBJ2-3; 8 bases map to TRBD2. The CDR3 runs to 15 residues. Germline-derived CDR1 and CDR2 are WNHNN and SYGVQD (reference sequence). Trimming cost V 0 bases and J 4 bases; bases outside gene matches: 3. The CDR3 protein is CASSESGGLADTQYF. CDR3 in DNA: TGCGCCAGCAGTGAGTCGGGGGGACTAGCAGATACGCAGTATTTT.